A single sample is the source of the 30 T cell receptor beta chains below, sequenced in a study of T cell responses to AZD1222 COVID-19 vaccine. Assay: immunoSEQ multiplex PCR; the TCRdb copy retains only in-frame clones and omits some. The sample lists around 100,000 clones; 86% were seen once. Sequences were derived from peripheral blood, sampled 28 days after the second dose of the MenACWY control vaccine. Receptor source: an adult who received the MenACWY meningococcal vaccine as a control.

This sequence joins TRBV24-1 and TRBJ1-2, with D hard to call. The CDR3 is 14 amino acids. The germline V gene encodes CDR1 KGHDR and CDR2 SFDVKD. The V end lost 1 base, the J end lost 4 bases, and 9 bases lay between the germline ends. The CDR3 bases are TGTGCCACCAGTGATTTTTCCCAGCCCTATGGCTACACCTTC. Translated, it gives CATSDFSQPYGYTF.

The chain uses TRBV7-8 and TRBJ2-3; the match to TRBD2 covers 15 bases. This CDR3 is built from 22 residues. Trimming cost V 4 bases and J 0 bases; bases outside gene matches: 17. Germline CDR1 is SGHVS and CDR2 is FQNEAQ. The CDR3 DNA sequence: TGTGCCAGCAGCTCGAATACTCCGGGACTAGCGGGGGGTTTACCTAGCACAGATACGCAGTATTTT. Translation: CASSSNTPGLAGGLPSTDTQYF.

This chain links TRBV9 with TRBJ2-3; D is perhaps TRBD2 (6 bases). This CDR3 is built from 15 residues. V gave up 3 bases and J gave up 5 bases, with 16 bases separating them. CDR1 SGDLS and CDR2 YYNGEE come from the germline V gene. The CDR3 sequence: CASSANPSVGDTQYF. CDR3 nucleotides: TGTGCCAGCAGCGCCAACCCTAGCGTTGGAGATACGCAGTATTTT.

The CDR3 DNA reads as TGCGCCAGCAGCCAAGAGATAGGGGGCCCCTATGGCTACACCTTC. Protein product: CASSQEIGGPYGYTF. The chain is built from TRBV4-1 and TRBJ1-2; TRBD1 agrees at 7 bases. This CDR3 contains 15 residues. The trim removed 0 bases at V and 4 bases at J, leaving 5 bases unmatched. Per the germline V gene, CDR1 is MGHRA and CDR2 is YSYEKL.

The chain links TRBV24-1 to TRBJ1-2; D ambiguous. Germline V gene data show CDR1 as KGHDR and CDR2 as SFDVKD. The CDR3 totals 13 residues. Trimming left V 3 bases short and J 4 bases short, with 8 bases between. The CDR3 sequence is CATSDESFYGYTF. In DNA, the CDR3 is TGTGCCACCAGTGATGAGAGCTTCTATGGCTACACCTTC.

For the CDR3, the DNA is TGTGCCAGCAGCTTGGCAGGGAGGTTTAATGAAAAACTGTTTTTT. It specifies CASSLAGRFNEKLFF. J is TRBJ1-4 and V is TRBV5-4; D is perhaps TRBD1 (5 bases). Germline V lookup: CDR1 SGHNT, CDR2 YYREEE (reference sequence). The V end was cut by 0 bases, the J end by 4 bases, with 10 bases between. This CDR3 contains 15 residues. Full variable domain (outside the CDR3, taken from reference TRBV5-4 and TRBJ1-4): ETGVTQSPTHLIKTRGQQVTLRCSSQSGHNTVSWYQQALGQGPQFIFQYYREEENGRGNFPPRFSGLQFPNYSSELNVNALELDDSALYLCASSLAGRFNEKLFFGSGTQLSVL.

The rearrangement joins TRBV28 to TRBJ1-5, with a possible D match to TRBD1 (6 bases). This CDR3 is built from 18 residues. Germline assignment: CDR1 MDHEN and CDR2 SYDVKM. With 5 bases removed from V and 2 bases from J, the gap between germline ends came to 22 bases. As DNA, the CDR3 is TGTGCCAGCAGTAGACAGGTATTAGGGGGTTGGGGCAATCAGCCCCAGCATTTT. Amino acids: CASSRQVLGGWGNQPQHF.

V and J are TRBV7-3 and TRBJ2-1; no clear D. CDR3 length equals 14 residues. Germline CDR1 SGHTA, CDR2 FQGTGA. Trimming pared 0 bases from V and 5 bases from J, leaving 8 bases between. The CDR3 here is CASSLTAGNNEQFF. The CDR3 DNA reads as TGTGCCAGCAGCTTAACCGCAGGTAACAATGAGCAGTTCTTC.

This sequence joins TRBV5-5 and TRBJ1-3, with D perhaps matching TRBD1 (5 bases). The ends were cut back, 5 bases at V and 0 bases at J, with 15 bases in the middle. This CDR3 has 16 amino acids. Germline CDR1 and CDR2: SGHKS and YYEKEE (reference sequence). CDR3 in DNA: TGTGCCAGCAGGACCACGGACACCTCCTCTGGAAACACCATATATTTT. Translated, it gives CASRTTDTSSGNTIYF.

The chain uses TRBV28 and TRBJ2-1, with a possible D match to TRBD1 (6 bases). With 4 bases removed from V and 3 bases from J, the gap between germline ends came to 10 bases. Germline values: CDR1 MDHEN, CDR2 SYDVKM. The CDR3 is made up of 14 amino acids. CDR3 DNA sequence: TGTGCCAGCAGTTATGGACAGCTCTACAATGAGCAGTTCTTC. Translating it yields CASSYGQLYNEQFF.

V and J are TRBV5-4 and TRBJ2-5, with 8 bases fitting TRBD1. The ends lost 6 bases at V and 4 bases at J; junction bases unmatched: 14. The CDR3 sequence is 16 residues long. The germline V gene has CDR1 SGHNT and CDR2 YYREEE (reference sequence). As DNA, the CDR3 is TGTGCCAGCAACGTAGGGTCAGGGGGCCCGTTAGAGACCCAGTACTTC. It codes for CASNVGSGGPLETQYF.

This chain joins TRBV6-5 and TRBJ1-1; D ambiguous. CDR3 length: 13 amino acids. Trimming shortened V by 6 bases and J by 0 bases, and 8 bases separated the two germline ends. CDR1 and CDR2 (germline): MNHEY, SVGAGI. CDR3 loop: CASSWEMNTEAFF. CDR3 sequence (DNA): TGTGCCAGCAGCTGGGAAATGAACACTGAAGCTTTCTTT.

The chain combines TRBV28 with TRBJ2-3; possibly TRBD1 or TRBD2 for D (5 bases each). Trimming took off 7 bases at V and 5 bases at J, with 13 bases between the two ends. CDR1 and CDR2 from the germline V gene are MDHEN and SYDVKM. This CDR3 region has 13 residues. The CDR3 nucleotides are TGTGCCAGCAATCCGAGGGGCCAAGATACGCAGTATTTT. Amino acids: CASNPRGQDTQYF.

Here the CDR3 DNA reads TGTGCCAGCAGTGACGACAGGAGGAGATCTGGCTACACCTTC. Translation: CASSDDRRRSGYTF. The chain employs TRBV2 and TRBJ1-2; possibly TRBD1 for D (6 bases). The V end was cut by 3 bases, the J end by 7 bases, with 15 bases between. This CDR3 has 14 residues. Germline V gives CDR1 SNHLY, CDR2 FYNNEI.

The chain uses TRBV6-5 and TRBJ2-7; 7 bases map to TRBD1. CDR3 length: 14 residues. V dropped 7 bases and J dropped 7; count of bases not matched to a gene: 13. From germline, CDR1 is MNHEY and CDR2 SVGAGI. The CDR3 is CASNWWDRPGEQYF. The CDR3 DNA sequence: TGTGCCAGCAATTGGTGGGACAGACCTGGGGAGCAGTACTTC.

The chain links TRBV19 to TRBJ1-5; 8 positions match TRBD1. Germline V CDR1 and CDR2: LNHDA, SQIVND (reference sequence). V was clipped by 2 bases and J by 2 bases; unmatched bases: 5. The CDR3 length is 16 residues. The CDR3 DNA reads as TGTGCCAGTAGTATAATTTCAGGGGGCGGCAATCAGCCCCAGCATTTT. Translating gives CASSIISGGGNQPQHF.

The chain couples TRBV28 to TRBJ1-2, with D unresolved. This CDR3 contains 12 residues. V was shortened by 10 bases and J by 4 bases, with 13 bases between the two germline ends. Germline V CDR1 and CDR2: MDHEN, SYDVKM. CDR3 loop: CATNTLPYGYTF. The CDR3 DNA sequence: TGTGCCACCAACACTTTACCCTATGGCTACACCTTC.

This rearrangement joins TRBV7-2 to TRBJ1-2; D remains unclear. Germline-derived CDR1 and CDR2 are SGHTA and FQGNSA. The CDR3 runs 13 residues. V was clipped by 3 bases and J by 3 bases, with 8 bases between them. For the CDR3, the DNA is TGTGCCAGCAGCTTCAGCAGCTACTATGGCTACACCTTC. Translated, it gives CASSFSSYYGYTF.

The genes are TRBV20-1 and TRBJ1-6; D gene unclear. Trimming took off 3 bases at V and 3 bases at J, with 15 bases between the two ends. Germline assignment: CDR1 DFQATT and CDR2 SNEGSKA (reference sequence). The length of the CDR3 is 16 residues. CDR3 nucleotides: TGCAGTGCTAGTACCGGGAGCGGGATCTATAATTCACCCCTCCACTTT. Translated: CSASTGSGIYNSPLHF.

The rearrangement uses TRBV7-2 and TRBJ1-4, with D hard to call. V was pared by 8 bases and J by 11 bases, with 15 bases between. Germline CDR1 SGHTA, CDR2 FQGNSA. The CDR3 totals 12 residues. CDR3 sequence (DNA): TGTGCCAGCGCCGGGGAATGGGGTAAACTGTTTTTT. Its protein product is CASAGEWGKLFF.

The chain uses TRBV25-1 and TRBJ1-1; possibly TRBD1 for D (5 bases). Germline V lookup: CDR1 MGHDK, CDR2 SYGVNS. Trimming shortened V by 6 bases and J by 1 base, and 12 bases separated the two germline ends. The CDR3 has 14 amino acids. DNA for the CDR3: TGTGCCAGCAGACCGGGACGGACGAACACTGAAGCTTTCTTT. Its translation is CASRPGRTNTEAFF.

V usage is TRBV6-2 or TRBV6-3 and J usage is TRBJ1-1; tentatively, D is TRBD1 (6 bases). Trimming took 5 bases from V and 0 from J, leaving 31 bases between them. The CDR3 sequence is 21 residues long. Per germline, CDR1 MNHEY and CDR2 SVGEGT. Written as DNA, the CDR3 is TGTGCCAGCAGTCAACGAGGAGGGGGGGCATGGACCTCGGGCATGAACACTGAAGCTTTCTTT. This encodes CASSQRGGGAWTSGMNTEAFF.

The chain carries TRBV29-1 and TRBJ2-7; 10 positions agree with TRBD1. Unmatched junction bases numbered 7, after V lost 8 bases and J lost 6 bases. Germline CDR1 reads SQVTM; CDR2 reads ANQGSEA. The CDR3 consists of 12 residues. The CDR3 DNA follows: TGCAGCACCTCGGGACAGGGGTCCGAGCAGTACTTC. It codes for CSTSGQGSEQYF.

J is TRBJ1-2 and V is TRBV10-3, with D unclear. V lost 8 bases and J lost 3, with 22 bases in between. This CDR3 has 16 amino acids. Germline CDR1 reads ENHRY; CDR2 reads SYGVKD. The CDR3 nucleotides read TGTGCCATCCCCTTACTGTTTGCCGGGATTTACTATGGCTACACCTTC. Residues: CAIPLLFAGIYYGYTF.

This chain links TRBV6-5 with TRBJ2-3; D ambiguous. Per germline, CDR1 MNHEY and CDR2 SVGAGI. The CDR3 consists of 15 residues. V lost 4 bases, J lost 0 bases, and 11 bases lay in between. The CDR3 loop is CASSLSLKSTDTQYF. The CDR3 nucleotides are TGTGCCAGCAGTTTATCTCTGAAAAGCACAGATACGCAGTATTTT.

The gene calls are TRBV6-5 and TRBJ2-1, with 8 bases identical to TRBD2. This CDR3 is built from 12 residues. With V trimmed by 10 bases and J by 12 bases, 11 bases remained unmatched. Germline V gives CDR1 MNHEY, CDR2 SVGAGI. The chain's CDR3 is CATDDDGTRQFF. CDR3 nucleotides: TGTGCCACCGATGATGACGGGACTAGGCAGTTCTTC.

The CDR3: CASSLKGPYSPLHF. The CDR3 DNA sequence: TGTGCCAGCAGTTTAAAGGGCCCTTATTCACCCCTCCACTTT. This rearrangement joins TRBV28 to TRBJ1-6, with D unresolved. This CDR3 region has 14 residues. V gave up 2 bases and J gave up 8 bases, with 10 bases separating them. CDR1 and CDR2 (germline): MDHEN, SYDVKM.

The chain couples TRBV10-2 to TRBJ2-3, with 10 nucleotides matching TRBD2. CDR1 is WSHSY, CDR2 SAAADI, per germline. The CDR3 consists of 17 residues. With V trimmed by 7 bases and J by 2 bases, 12 bases remained unmatched. Here the CDR3 reads CASTPFLAGVNTDTQYF. CDR3 DNA sequence: TGCGCCAGCACGCCGTTTCTAGCGGGGGTGAACACAGATACGCAGTATTTT.

This rearrangement joins TRBV2 to TRBJ2-6, with D hard to call. Germline V lookup: CDR1 SNHLY, CDR2 FYNNEI. Trimming removed 6 bases from V and 8 bases from J, with 11 bases in between. There are 13 residues in the CDR3. Here the CDR3 reads CASRVYRSNVLTF. The CDR3 region has the DNA TGTGCCAGCAGGGTGTACCGATCCAACGTCCTGACTTTC.

The rearrangement uses TRBV9 and TRBJ2-5; TRBD1 agrees at 7 bases. V shed 4 bases, J shed 1 base, and the junction held 7 bases outside the gene matches. Germline values: CDR1 SGDLS, CDR2 YYNGEE. The length of the CDR3 is 15 residues. CDR3 residues: CASSSPGTVQETQYF. CDR3 sequence (DNA): TGTGCCAGCAGCTCCCCAGGGACAGTCCAAGAGACCCAGTACTTC.